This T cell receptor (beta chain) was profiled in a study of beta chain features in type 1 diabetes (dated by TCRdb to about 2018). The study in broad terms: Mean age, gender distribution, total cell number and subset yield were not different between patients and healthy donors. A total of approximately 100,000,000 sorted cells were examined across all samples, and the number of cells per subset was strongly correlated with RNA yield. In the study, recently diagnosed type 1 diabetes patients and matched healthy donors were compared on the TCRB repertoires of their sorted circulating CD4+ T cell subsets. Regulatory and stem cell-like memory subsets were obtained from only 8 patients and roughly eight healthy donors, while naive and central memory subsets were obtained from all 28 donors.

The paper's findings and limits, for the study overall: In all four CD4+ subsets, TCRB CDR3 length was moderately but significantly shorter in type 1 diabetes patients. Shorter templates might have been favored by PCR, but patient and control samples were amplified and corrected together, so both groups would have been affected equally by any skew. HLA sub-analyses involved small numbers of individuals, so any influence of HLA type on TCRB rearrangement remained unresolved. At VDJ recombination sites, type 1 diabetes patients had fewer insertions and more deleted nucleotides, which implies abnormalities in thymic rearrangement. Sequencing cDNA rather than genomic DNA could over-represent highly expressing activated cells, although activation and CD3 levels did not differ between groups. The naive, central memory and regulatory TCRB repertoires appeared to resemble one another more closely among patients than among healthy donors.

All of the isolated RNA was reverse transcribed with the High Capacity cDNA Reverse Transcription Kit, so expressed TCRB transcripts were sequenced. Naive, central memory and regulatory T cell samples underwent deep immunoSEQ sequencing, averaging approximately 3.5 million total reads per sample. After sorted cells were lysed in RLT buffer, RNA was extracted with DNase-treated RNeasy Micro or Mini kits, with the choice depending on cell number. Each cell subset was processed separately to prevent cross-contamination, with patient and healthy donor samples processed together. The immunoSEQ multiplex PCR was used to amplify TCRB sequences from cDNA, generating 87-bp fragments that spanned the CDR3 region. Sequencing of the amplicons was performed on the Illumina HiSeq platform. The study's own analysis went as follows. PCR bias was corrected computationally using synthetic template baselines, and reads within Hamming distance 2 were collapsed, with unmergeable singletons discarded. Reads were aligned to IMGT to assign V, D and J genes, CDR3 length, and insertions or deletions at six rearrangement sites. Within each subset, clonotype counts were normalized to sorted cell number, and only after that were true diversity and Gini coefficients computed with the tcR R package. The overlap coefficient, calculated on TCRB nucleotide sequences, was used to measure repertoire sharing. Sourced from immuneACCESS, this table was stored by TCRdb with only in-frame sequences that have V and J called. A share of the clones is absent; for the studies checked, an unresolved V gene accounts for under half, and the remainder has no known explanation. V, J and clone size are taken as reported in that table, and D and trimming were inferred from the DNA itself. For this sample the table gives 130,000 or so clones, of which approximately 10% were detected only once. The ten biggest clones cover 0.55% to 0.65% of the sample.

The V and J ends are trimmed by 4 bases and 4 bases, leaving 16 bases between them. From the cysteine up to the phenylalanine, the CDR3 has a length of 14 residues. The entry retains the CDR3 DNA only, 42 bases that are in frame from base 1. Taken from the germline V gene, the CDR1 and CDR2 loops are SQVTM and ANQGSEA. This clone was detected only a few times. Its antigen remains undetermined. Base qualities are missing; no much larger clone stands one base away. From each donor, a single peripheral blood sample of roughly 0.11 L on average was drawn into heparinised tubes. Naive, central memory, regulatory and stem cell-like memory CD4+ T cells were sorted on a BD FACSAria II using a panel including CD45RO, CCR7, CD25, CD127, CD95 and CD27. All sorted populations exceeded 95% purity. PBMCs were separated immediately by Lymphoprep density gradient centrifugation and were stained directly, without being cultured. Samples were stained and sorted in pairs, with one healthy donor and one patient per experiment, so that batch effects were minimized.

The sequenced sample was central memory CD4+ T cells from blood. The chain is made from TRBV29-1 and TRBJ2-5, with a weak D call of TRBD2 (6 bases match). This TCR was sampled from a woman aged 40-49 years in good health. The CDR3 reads CSVVTGLIGETQYF. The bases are TGCAGCGTTGTGACGGGACTGATCGGAGAGACCCAGTACTTC.